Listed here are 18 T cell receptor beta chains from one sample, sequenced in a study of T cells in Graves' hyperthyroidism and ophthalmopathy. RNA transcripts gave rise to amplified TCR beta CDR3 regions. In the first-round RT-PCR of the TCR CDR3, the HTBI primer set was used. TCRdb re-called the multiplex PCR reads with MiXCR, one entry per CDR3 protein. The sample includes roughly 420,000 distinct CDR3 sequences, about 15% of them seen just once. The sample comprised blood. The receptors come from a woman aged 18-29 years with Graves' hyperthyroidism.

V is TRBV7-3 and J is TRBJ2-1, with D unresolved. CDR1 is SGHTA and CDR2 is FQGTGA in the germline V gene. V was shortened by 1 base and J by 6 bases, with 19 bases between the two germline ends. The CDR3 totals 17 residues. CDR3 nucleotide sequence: TGTGCCAGCAGCTTAATTCGGTTGCAGGCTGCCGGCAATGAGCAGTTCTTC. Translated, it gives CASSLIRLQAAGNEQFF.

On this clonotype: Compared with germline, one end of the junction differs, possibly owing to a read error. This CDR3 reads CASSSRDRVSNQPQHF. The CDR3 region has the DNA TGTGCCAGCAGTTCCCGGGACAGGGTCAGCAATCAGCCCCAACATTTT. The chain couples TRBV6-9 to TRBJ1-5, with TRBD1 matching over 9 bases. Germline V gene sequence: CDR1 MNHGY, CDR2 SVAAGI. CDR3 length equals 16 residues.

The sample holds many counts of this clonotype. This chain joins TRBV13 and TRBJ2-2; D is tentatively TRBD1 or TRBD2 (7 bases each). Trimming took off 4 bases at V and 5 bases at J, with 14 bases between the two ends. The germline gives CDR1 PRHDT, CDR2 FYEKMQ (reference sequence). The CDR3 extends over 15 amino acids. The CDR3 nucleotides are TGTGCCAGCAGCTACAGGGGAGGGAGAACCGGGGAGCTGTTTTTT. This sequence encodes CASSYRGGRTGELFF.

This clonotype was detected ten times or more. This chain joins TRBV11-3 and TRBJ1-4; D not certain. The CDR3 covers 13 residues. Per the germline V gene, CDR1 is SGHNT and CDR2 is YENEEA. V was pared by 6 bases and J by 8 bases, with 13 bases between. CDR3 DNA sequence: TGTGCCAGCAGTCGAGGCGCTGGAGAAAAACTGTTTTTT. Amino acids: CASSRGAGEKLFF.

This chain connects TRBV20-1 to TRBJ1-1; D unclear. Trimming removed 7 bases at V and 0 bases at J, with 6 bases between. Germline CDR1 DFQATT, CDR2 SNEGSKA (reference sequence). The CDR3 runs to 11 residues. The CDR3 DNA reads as TGCAGTGGACAATTGAACACTGAAGCTTTCTTT. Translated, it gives CSGQLNTEAFF.

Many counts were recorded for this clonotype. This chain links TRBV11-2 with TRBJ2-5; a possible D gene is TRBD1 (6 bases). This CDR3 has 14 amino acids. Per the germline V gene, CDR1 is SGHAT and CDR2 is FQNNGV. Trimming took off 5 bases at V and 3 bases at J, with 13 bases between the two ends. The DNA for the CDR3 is TGTGCCAGCAGCCTTCCCGGACAGAAAGAGACCCAGTACTTC. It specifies CASSLPGQKETQYF.

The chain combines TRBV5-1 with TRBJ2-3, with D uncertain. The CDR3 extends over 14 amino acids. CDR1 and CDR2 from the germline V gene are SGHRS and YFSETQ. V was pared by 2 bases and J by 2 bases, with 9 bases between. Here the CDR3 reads CASSLRADTDTQYF. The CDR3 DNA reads TGCGCCAGCAGCTTAAGGGCAGACACAGATACGCAGTATTTT.

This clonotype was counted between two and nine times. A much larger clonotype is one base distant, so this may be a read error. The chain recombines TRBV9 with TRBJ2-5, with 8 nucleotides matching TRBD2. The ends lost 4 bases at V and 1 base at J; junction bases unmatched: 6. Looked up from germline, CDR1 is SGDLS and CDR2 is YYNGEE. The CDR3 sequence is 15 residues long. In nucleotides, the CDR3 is TGTGCCAGCAGCCCCCGGGGGGGGTCCCAAGAGACCCAGTACTTC. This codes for CASSPRGGSQETQYF.

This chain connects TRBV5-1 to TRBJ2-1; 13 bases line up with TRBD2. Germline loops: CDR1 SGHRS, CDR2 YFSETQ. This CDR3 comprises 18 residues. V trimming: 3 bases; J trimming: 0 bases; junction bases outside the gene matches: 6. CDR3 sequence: CASSSPTSGGSSYNEQFF. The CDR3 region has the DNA TGCGCCAGCAGCTCCCCGACTAGCGGGGGGAGCTCCTACAATGAGCAGTTCTTC.

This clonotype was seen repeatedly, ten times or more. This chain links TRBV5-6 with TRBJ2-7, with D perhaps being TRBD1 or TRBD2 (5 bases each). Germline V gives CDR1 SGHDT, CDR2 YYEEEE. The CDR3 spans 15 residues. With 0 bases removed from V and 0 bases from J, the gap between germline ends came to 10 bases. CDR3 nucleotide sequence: TGTGCCAGCAGCTTGGGAGGGGCCTTCTCCTACGAGCAGTACTTC. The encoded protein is CASSLGGAFSYEQYF.

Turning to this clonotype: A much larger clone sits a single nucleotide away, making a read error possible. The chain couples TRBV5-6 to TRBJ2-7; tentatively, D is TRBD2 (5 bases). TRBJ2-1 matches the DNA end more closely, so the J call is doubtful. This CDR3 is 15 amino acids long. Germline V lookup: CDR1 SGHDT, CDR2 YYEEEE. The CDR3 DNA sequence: TGTGCCAGCAGACGACCGGGATTTGCAGCCTACGAGCAGTTCTTC. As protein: CASRRPGFAAYEQFF.

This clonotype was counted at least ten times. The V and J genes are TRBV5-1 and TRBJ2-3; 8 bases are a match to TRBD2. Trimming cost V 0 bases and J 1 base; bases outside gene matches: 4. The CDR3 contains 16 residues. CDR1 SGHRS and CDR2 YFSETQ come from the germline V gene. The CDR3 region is CASSLGRGDRTDTQYF. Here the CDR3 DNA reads TGCGCCAGCAGCTTGGGGCGGGGGGACCGCACAGATACGCAGTATTTT.

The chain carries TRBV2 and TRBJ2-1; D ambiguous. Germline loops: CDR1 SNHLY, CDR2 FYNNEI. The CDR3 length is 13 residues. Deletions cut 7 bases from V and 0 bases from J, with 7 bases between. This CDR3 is CASKIPSYNEQFF. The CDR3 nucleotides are TGTGCCAGCAAGATCCCCTCCTACAATGAGCAGTTCTTC.

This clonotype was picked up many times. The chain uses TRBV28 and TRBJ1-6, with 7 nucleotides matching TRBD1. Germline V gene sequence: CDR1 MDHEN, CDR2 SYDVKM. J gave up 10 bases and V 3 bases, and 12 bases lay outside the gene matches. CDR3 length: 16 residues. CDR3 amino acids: CASSFVRGFGGSPLHF. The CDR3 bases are TGTGCCAGCAGTTTCGTCAGGGGGTTTGGGGGGTCACCCCTCCACTTT.

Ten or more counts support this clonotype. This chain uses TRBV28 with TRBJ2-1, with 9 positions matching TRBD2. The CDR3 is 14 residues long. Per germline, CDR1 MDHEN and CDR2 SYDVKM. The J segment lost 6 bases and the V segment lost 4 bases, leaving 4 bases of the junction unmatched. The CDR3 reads CASSYGLASNEQFF. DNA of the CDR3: TGTGCCAGCAGTTATGGACTAGCGTCCAATGAGCAGTTCTTC.

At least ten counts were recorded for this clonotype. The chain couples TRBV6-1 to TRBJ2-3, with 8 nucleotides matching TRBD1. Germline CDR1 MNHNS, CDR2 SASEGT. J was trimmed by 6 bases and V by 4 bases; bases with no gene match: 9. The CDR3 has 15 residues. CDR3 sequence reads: CASSGAGGVGDTQYF. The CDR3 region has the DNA TGTGCCAGCAGTGGAGCAGGGGGCGTCGGGGATACGCAGTATTTT.

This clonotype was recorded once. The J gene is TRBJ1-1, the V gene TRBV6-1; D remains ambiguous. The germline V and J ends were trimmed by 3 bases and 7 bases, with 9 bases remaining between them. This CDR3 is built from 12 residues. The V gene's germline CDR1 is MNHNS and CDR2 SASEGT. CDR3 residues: CASSDPLGEAFF. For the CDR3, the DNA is TGTGCCAGCAGTGATCCATTGGGTGAAGCTTTCTTT.

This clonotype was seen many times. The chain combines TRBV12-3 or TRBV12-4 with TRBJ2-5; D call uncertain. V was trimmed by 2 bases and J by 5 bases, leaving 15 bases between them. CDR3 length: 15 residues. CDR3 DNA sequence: TGTGCCAGCAGTTTAAGCCCGAGCAGGCGGGAGACCCAGTACTTC. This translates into CASSLSPSRRETQYF.